This T cell receptor (beta chain) is drawn from a study of T-cell memory formation after mild COVID-19. This clonotype was seen a few times. A single record per CDR3 protein comes from TCRdb applying MiXCR to the 5' RACE reads. This table has about 360,000 distinct CDR3 sequences, approximately 15% appearing once. Germline V gene sequence: CDR1 MDHEN, CDR2 SYDVKM. The CDR3 consists of 14 residues. The V gene lost 2 bases and the J gene lost 0 bases, with 5 bases spanning the gap. The V call is TRBV28, the J call TRBJ1-5; D remains ambiguous. This TCR came from a man aged 18 to 29 who had mild COVID-19 (a few samples of this study predate the infection). Cell type and time point are not known. The source material was PBMCs or a T cell subset sorted from them (not recorded which). The CDR3 here is CASSLIYSNQPQHF. Here the CDR3 DNA reads TGTGCCAGCAGTTTAATATATAGCAATCAGCCCCAGCATTTT.